The present T cell receptor (beta chain) was sequenced within a study of OX40 agonist ivuxolimab in advanced cancers. The CDR3 contains 16 residues. TCRdb's table, derived via immunoSEQ multiplex PCR, lists solely in-frame clones and lacks some. The table lists about 99,000 clones, 95% to 97% of them singletons. The cohort excluded patients with autoimmune disease history or systemic immunosuppression. Sequencing used CD4+ or CD8+ T cells sorted from blood, obtained in a trial of the OX40 agonist ivuxolimab. This sequence originates from an adult with an advanced solid tumor such as melanoma, head and neck, liver or kidney cancer. The gene calls are TRBV21-1 and TRBJ1-5; the table's D call TRBD1 went unverified against the DNA. TRBV21-1 is reported as a pseudogene. The CDR3 protein is CASSLGQGAVNQPQHF. The CDR3 nucleotides are TGTGCCAGCAGCCTGGGACAGGGGGCTGTTAATCAGCCCCAGCATTTT.